A selection of T cell receptor beta chains follows, all from one sample in a study of blood T cell repertoires in COVID-19. Sequencing used immunoSEQ multiplex PCR; TCRdb keeps in-frame clones, though not all of them. The sample includes 150,000 to 200,000 clones, over 70% of them seen just once. Input material: peripheral blood. The receptors stem from a man between 65 and 80 years old with acute or convalescent COVID-19. The CDR3 runs from the conserved cysteine through the conserved F or W. The D gene is left open where the match is weak. Clone size is given for some rows only: seen once, a few or many times, or a class if the clone is expanded.

DNA: TGTGCCAGCACCGACTTGACAGGGGAAGCTTTCTTT; CDR3: CASTDLTGEAFF; size: .; J: TRBJ1-1; D: TRBD1; V: TRBV28
DNA: TGTGCCTGGAGTGTATTAAAAACAGGGGATTCACCCCTCCACTTT; CDR3: CAWSVLKTGDSPLHF; size: few; J: TRBJ1-6; D: TRBD1; V: TRBV30
DNA: TGTGCCAGCAGTTATATCCGAGGCTTAAGCTCTGGGGCCAACGTCCTGACTTTC; CDR3: CASSYIRGLSSGANVLTF; size: once; J: TRBJ2-6; D: .; V: TRBV6-2/TRBV6-3
DNA: TGTGCCAGCAGTGACCCCGACAGGGGGCGAGGCTACACCTTC; CDR3: CASSDPDRGRGYTF; size: .; J: TRBJ1-2; D: TRBD1; V: TRBV6-1
DNA: TGCGCCAGCAGCCCCGGGGGGGCCTACAATGAGCAGTTCTTC; CDR3: CASSPGGAYNEQFF; size: few; J: TRBJ2-1; D: TRBD2; V: TRBV5-1
DNA: TGTGCCAGCAGCTTCGAAGGGACTAATCAGCCCCAGCATTTT; CDR3: CASSFEGTNQPQHF; size: .; J: TRBJ1-5; D: .; V: TRBV5-6
DNA: TGTGCCAGCTCACCAAGACAGGGTACTTACGAGCAGTACTTC; CDR3: CASSPRQGTYEQYF; size: .; J: TRBJ2-7; D: TRBD1; V: TRBV18
DNA: TGTGCCAGCAACAGGGGTGGTAATGAAAAACTGTTTTTT; CDR3: CASNRGGNEKLFF; size: .; J: TRBJ1-4; D: TRBD1; V: TRBV28
DNA: TGCAGCGCGAGAGCCAGGGGGCTATCGAGGGGCGGGGAGCTGTTTTTT; CDR3: CSARARGLSRGGELFF; size: .; J: TRBJ2-2; D: TRBD1; V: TRBV29-1
DNA: TGTGCCAGCATTGAGGAGGACGGGCTCCGTGAGCAGTACTTC; CDR3: CASIEEDGLREQYF; size: .; J: TRBJ2-7; D: .; V: TRBV28
DNA: TGTGCCAGCAGCTTCGAACCAGGGACTAGCGCCTACAATGAGCAGTTCTTC; CDR3: CASSFEPGTSAYNEQFF; size: .; J: TRBJ2-1; D: TRBD2; V: TRBV9
DNA: TGTGCTAGTGGTCTCGGGACTTCGGCCTACAATGAGCAGTTCTTC; CDR3: CASGLGTSAYNEQFF; size: .; J: TRBJ2-1; D: .; V: TRBV12-5
DNA: TGTGCCAGCAGCCAAGGGCGGGGGTTCGGCCATCAGCCCCAGCATTTT; CDR3: CASSQGRGFGHQPQHF; size: .; J: TRBJ1-5; D: .; V: TRBV3-1/TRBV3-2
DNA: TGTGCCAGCAGCCAAGGGACTAGCGGGGGACCGTACGAGCAGTACTTC; CDR3: CASSQGTSGGPYEQYF; size: .; J: TRBJ2-7; D: TRBD2; V: TRBV7-6
DNA: TGTGCCAGCAGCGCCTTGTTGGCAGGGTATGAAAAACTGTTTTTT; CDR3: CASSALLAGYEKLFF; size: .; J: TRBJ1-4; D: .; V: TRBV7-2
DNA: TGTGCCATCAGGTCTCAGGGTATCGGCCAGCCCCAGCATTTT; CDR3: CAIRSQGIGQPQHF; size: .; J: TRBJ1-5; D: .; V: TRBV10-3
DNA: TGTGCCAGCACCGAACGGGACACAGGAAACACCATATATTTT; CDR3: CASTERDTGNTIYF; size: few; J: TRBJ1-3; D: .; V: TRBV6-5
DNA: TGCGCCAGCAGGAGAGGGGGCGAGGCAACTGAAGCTTTCTTT; CDR3: CASRRGGEATEAFF; size: .; J: TRBJ1-1; D: TRBD1; V: TRBV5-1
DNA: TGTGCCAGCAGAGCCGGGACAGGGTTTGATTCTGGGGCCAACGTCCTGACTTTC; CDR3: CASRAGTGFDSGANVLTF; size: .; J: TRBJ2-6; D: TRBD1; V: TRBV11-2
DNA: TGTGCCAGCAGCAAAGACAGCCTTAGCTCCTACGAGCAGTACTTC; CDR3: CASSKDSLSSYEQYF; size: .; J: TRBJ2-7; D: .; V: TRBV6-2/TRBV6-3
DNA: TGTGCCAGCAGTAGGCAGGGGCGATATGGCTACACCTTC; CDR3: CASSRQGRYGYTF; size: .; J: TRBJ1-2; D: .; V: TRBV2
DNA: TGCGCCAGCTCGACGGGACAGGGCGATTTTAATGAAAAACTGTTTTTT; CDR3: CASSTGQGDFNEKLFF; size: .; J: TRBJ1-4; D: TRBD1; V: TRBV5-1
DNA: TGTGCCAACAGAGGGGACACTGAAGCTTTCTTT; CDR3: CANRGDTEAFF; size: .; J: TRBJ1-1; D: .; V: TRBV6-5
DNA: TGTGCCAGCAGCCCAGGTCTAGCGGGAGTTTGGCAGTACTTC; CDR3: CASSPGLAGVWQYF; size: .; J: TRBJ2-7; D: TRBD2; V: TRBV7-2
DNA: TGTGCCAGTAGTATTGAGCTTCACTATGAAGCTTTCTTT; CDR3: CASSIELHYEAFF; size: .; J: TRBJ1-1; D: .; V: TRBV19
DNA: TGTGCCAGCAGCCTGGGTGGACAGGGGGCCTACGAGCAGTACTTC; CDR3: CASSLGGQGAYEQYF; size: .; J: TRBJ2-7; D: TRBD1; V: TRBV5-8
DNA: TGTGCCAGCAGCTTAATTCAGCGGGGGGTTGAGCAGTACTTC; CDR3: CASSLIQRGVEQYF; size: .; J: TRBJ2-7; D: TRBD2; V: TRBV7-8
DNA: TGTGCCAGCAGCCAGCTATCCTCCTTTTATGAGCAGTTCTTC; CDR3: CASSQLSSFYEQFF; size: .; J: TRBJ2-1; D: .; V: TRBV14
DNA: TGCAGTGCTAGAGGAGGGCTCGAGCAGTTCTTC; CDR3: CSARGGLEQFF; size: .; J: TRBJ2-1; D: .; V: TRBV20-1
DNA: TGTGCCAGCAGCCCGCCCGGAGATACGCAGTATTTT; CDR3: CASSPPGDTQYF; size: once; J: TRBJ2-3; D: .; V: TRBV7-3
DNA: TGCGCCAGCACTCCCAGTGGCGATCAGGGTAATTCACCCCTCCACTTT; CDR3: CASTPSGDQGNSPLHF; size: .; J: TRBJ1-6; D: .; V: TRBV5-1
DNA: TGTGCCAGTAGTACCCCCGGGGGGACCTATGGCTACACCTTC; CDR3: CASSTPGGTYGYTF; size: .; J: TRBJ1-2; D: .; V: TRBV19
DNA: TGTGCCAGCAGCGTAGCCGGGGAGAACTATGGCTACACCTTC; CDR3: CASSVAGENYGYTF; size: .; J: TRBJ1-2; D: .; V: TRBV9
DNA: TGTGCCAGCAGCTTAGATGGGGGGAACATTCAGTACTTC; CDR3: CASSLDGGNIQYF; size: .; J: TRBJ2-4; D: .; V: TRBV11-3
DNA: TGTGCCAGCTCACCCCGGACAGGGGAGACCTATGGCTACACCTTC; CDR3: CASSPRTGETYGYTF; size: few; J: TRBJ1-2; D: TRBD1; V: TRBV18
DNA: TGTGCCAGCAGTGAAGGCGGGGGGTTAGGTGAAAAACTGTTTTTT; CDR3: CASSEGGGLGEKLFF; size: .; J: TRBJ1-4; D: .; V: TRBV2
DNA: TGTGCCACCCATCAAGTAGCGGGGGCATCCTACGAGCAGTACTTC; CDR3: CATHQVAGASYEQYF; size: .; J: TRBJ2-7; D: TRBD2; V: TRBV24-1
DNA: TGTGCCACCAGTGTCCAGGGACTAGCGGGAGATGAGCAGTACTTC; CDR3: CATSVQGLAGDEQYF; size: .; J: TRBJ2-7; D: TRBD2; V: TRBV24-1
DNA: TGTGCCAGCAGCCCGCGAGGCAGGGGGCTAGATTACAATGAGCAGTTCTTC; CDR3: CASSPRGRGLDYNEQFF; size: .; J: TRBJ2-1; D: TRBD1; V: TRBV7-8
DNA: TGTGCCATCAGTGAGGCTGGGGAAGGGGTTGCGCCCCAGCATTTT; CDR3: CAISEAGEGVAPQHF; size: few; J: TRBJ1-5; D: .; V: TRBV10-3
DNA: TGTGCCAGCAGTTTTACGGACAGGGGTATTCAAGAGACCCAGTACTTC; CDR3: CASSFTDRGIQETQYF; size: once; J: TRBJ2-5; D: TRBD1; V: TRBV28
DNA: TGTGCCAGCAGTCCCGGGACAGGGGGCGCCCCTGAAGCTTTCTTT; CDR3: CASSPGTGGAPEAFF; size: .; J: TRBJ1-1; D: TRBD1; V: TRBV28
DNA: TGTGCCAGCAGCTTAAACCTACAGGGGGACGGTGAAAAACTGTTTTTT; CDR3: CASSLNLQGDGEKLFF; size: few; J: TRBJ1-4; D: TRBD1; V: TRBV7-2
DNA: TGTGCCACCAGCAGATACCCAGGACTAGACTCTGGGACCCAGTACTTC; CDR3: CATSRYPGLDSGTQYF; size: .; J: TRBJ2-5; D: TRBD2; V: TRBV15
DNA: TGTGCCAGCAGTTCGACAGGGGGCACTGAAGCTTTCTTT; CDR3: CASSSTGGTEAFF; size: .; J: TRBJ1-1; D: TRBD1; V: TRBV6-6
DNA: TGTGCCAGTAGTTTCAGGGCGGACAGAGCCCTTGGCTATGGCTACACCTTC; CDR3: CASSFRADRALGYGYTF; size: .; J: TRBJ1-2; D: .; V: TRBV19
DNA: TGTGCCAGCAGCTCGGGACAGGGGGGGCTCAGCGAGCAGTACTTC; CDR3: CASSSGQGGLSEQYF; size: .; J: TRBJ2-7; D: TRBD1; V: TRBV5-5
DNA: TGTGCCAGCAGCTCCCGGACAGGGGGCGATCAGCCCCAGCATTTT; CDR3: CASSSRTGGDQPQHF; size: .; J: TRBJ1-5; D: TRBD1; V: TRBV7-2
DNA: TGTGCCAGCAGCTTGACACCGACTAATGAAAAACTGTTTTTT; CDR3: CASSLTPTNEKLFF; size: few; J: TRBJ1-4; D: .; V: TRBV5-5
DNA: TGTGCCAGCAGTAGACAGTCCTCAACTAATGAAAAACTGTTTTTT; CDR3: CASSRQSSTNEKLFF; size: .; J: TRBJ1-4; D: .; V: TRBV6-5
DNA: TGTGCCAGCAGTGGTGGAGGGGCCGCAACTAATGAAAAACTGTTTTTT; CDR3: CASSGGGAATNEKLFF; size: .; J: TRBJ1-4; D: .; V: TRBV28
DNA: TGTGCCAGCAGCCCGGTGGGACTAGAAGGAAACACCATATATTTT; CDR3: CASSPVGLEGNTIYF; size: .; J: TRBJ1-3; D: .; V: TRBV7-6